This is a list of T cell receptor beta chains from one sample in a study of T-cell reconstitution after alpha-beta-depleted transplantation in children. One entry per CDR3 protein, called by TCRdb with MiXCR from the PCR reads. The sample has some 220,000 distinct CDR3 sequences; about a tenth are singletons. The input for sequencing was PBMCs from the stem cell graft donor, taken from the stem cell graft. These TCRs come from a human donor who donated a stem cell graft to a child with acute lymphoblastic leukemia. Both conserved end residues are trimmed from each CDR3. The order of the fields is V gene, J gene, CDR3 protein.

TRBV6-5,TRBJ1-2,ASSYSYAGFSWGYT
TRBV5-1,TRBJ2-6,ASSSSSGANVLT
TRBV12-3/TRBV12-4,TRBJ1-5,ASSSHRERNQPQH
TRBV18,TRBJ2-2,ASSPNPDGELF
TRBV7-2,TRBJ2-1,ASSFWGARVGNEQF
TRBV5-1,TRBJ1-1,ASTGQRNTEAF
TRBV27,TRBJ1-5,ASSLKAGSYQPQH
TRBV5-5,TRBJ2-2,ASSLQGTNTGELF
TRBV29-1,TRBJ2-7,SVHSPGPTGLYEQY
TRBV6-1,TRBJ2-5,ASILDRGVTQY
TRBV6-5,TRBJ1-2,ASTPGRQGGVYGYT
TRBV5-4,TRBJ1-1,ASSDVNTEAF
TRBV24-1,TRBJ2-1,ATSDSLSPESSYNEQF
TRBV28,TRBJ2-5,ASSSYTQETQY
TRBV3-1,TRBJ2-1,ALCSRYDGPYNEQF
TRBV20-1,TRBJ2-7,SANSGTLSYEQY
TRBV5-1,TRBJ2-1,ATRGDGLRNEQF
TRBV7-9,TRBJ1-4,ASSLAGTDTKLF
TRBV29-1,TRBJ1-5,SVAQGRDQPQH
TRBV5-5,TRBJ2-1,ASSFMSSYNEQF
TRBV4-3,TRBJ2-7,ASSQDSTGNYEQY
TRBV7-8,TRBJ1-6,ASSLANGQLNSPLH
TRBV2,TRBJ2-1,ASADSSSYNEQF
TRBV7-9,TRBJ1-5,ATRRDNQPQH
TRBV6-5,TRBJ1-1,ASSSPGGTNTEAF
TRBV28,TRBJ2-5,ASRGLAGGNRETQY
TRBV5-1,TRBJ1-5,ASSLGQINQPQH
TRBV7-9,TRBJ2-3,ASSFPGADTQY
TRBV7-9,TRBJ1-6,ASSPDAGKNSPLH
TRBV3-1,TRBJ2-2,ASSHSPGQPNTGELF
TRBV27,TRBJ2-3,ASSLFGTGGITDTQY
TRBV25-1,TRBJ2-1,ASSEFAFTDEQF
TRBV5-5,TRBJ1-1,ASSPWVSGTGSTEAF
TRBV20-1,TRBJ1-1,SARGRGGMNTEAF
TRBV6-5,TRBJ1-2,ASSYSGQGANYGYT
TRBV9,TRBJ1-2,ASSARTVANYGYT
TRBV7-9,TRBJ1-1,ASSLADLGASEAF
TRBV2,TRBJ2-7,ASSRGKGQGAYEQY
TRBV5-1,TRBJ1-1,ASSLEVAPNTEAF
TRBV3-1,TRBJ2-1,ASSQGITSGRAVQF
TRBV27,TRBJ1-2,ASSFVQGSDGYT
TRBV30,TRBJ2-1,AWSVTGWYDEQF
TRBV7-9,TRBJ1-2,ASSRPGRTGYT
TRBV29-1,TRBJ2-1,SAGAPPSYNEQF
TRBV20-1,TRBJ1-6,SAREGGESPLH